What follows are 3 T cell receptor beta chains derived from one specimen sequenced in a study of somatic mutations in cytotoxic T cells in rheumatoid arthritis. This table comes from immunoSEQ multiplex PCR, and its TCRdb copy is limited to in-frame clones, with some not included. The sample records roughly 19,000 clones, roughly 86% being singletons. The sample taken for sequencing was CD8+ T cells sorted from blood. These receptor sequences come from a woman aged 45-65 years in good health.

The table lists this clone with a count of one. This CDR3 is CASSYRDSYYEQYF. Here the CDR3 DNA reads TGTGCCAGCAGCTACCGGGACTCTTACTACGAGCAGTACTTC. This chain uses TRBV11-2 with TRBJ2-7, with D perhaps matching TRBD2 (6 bases). The CDR3 covers 14 residues. The germline CDR1 and CDR2 sequences are SGHAT and FQNNGV. Trimming pared 4 bases from V and 3 bases from J, leaving 13 bases between.

V and J are TRBV11-3 and TRBJ2-3; TRBD2 is a possible D gene (6 bases). In germline, CDR1 is SGHNT, CDR2 YENEEA. Trimming pared 2 bases from V and 7 bases from J, leaving 13 bases between. This CDR3 region has 14 residues. The CDR3 bases are TGTGCCAGCAGCTTAACGGGGGAGCCTTATACGCAGTATTTT. Its translation: CASSLTGEPYTQYF.

The V and J genes are TRBV12-5 and TRBJ2-7; 7 bases align to TRBD1. The CDR3 length is 15 residues. Per the germline V gene, CDR1 is LGHNT and CDR2 is FRNRAP. The V and J ends lost 1 base and 4 bases, in that order; junction bases with no gene match: 7. This CDR3 reads CASGLGDSGKYEQYF. The CDR3 DNA follows: TGTGCTAGTGGTTTGGGGGACAGCGGAAAATACGAGCAGTACTTC.